This T cell receptor (beta chain) was observed in a study of blood T cell repertoires in COVID-19. The germline CDR1 and CDR2 sequences are SGHKS and YYEKEE (reference sequence). Germline trimming cut 2 bases from V and 3 bases from J; bases unmatched to any gene: 3. The CDR3 is 16 amino acids. This clone was counted a few times. Per the original data handling: It was from reference gene primer amplification that nucleated cell counts were estimated. Produced via immunoSEQ multiplex PCR; TCRdb's table is partial and in-frame only. For V, J and clone size, that table is used; D and trimming come from the DNA. The table has 200,000 to 300,000 clones, around 83% seen once.

The sequence came from a woman older than 75 with acute or convalescent COVID-19. The sequencing input was peripheral blood. The chain has TRBV5-5 and TRBJ1-6, with 9 bases lining up with TRBD1. The CDR3 coding sequence is TGTGCCAGCAGCTTCCGGACAGGGGTCTATAATTCACCCCTCCACTTT. This codes for CASSFRTGVYNSPLHF.